This TCR beta chain was recovered during a study of T cell clonotyping in hematopoietic cell transplantation. Overall study: Recipients' pretransplant samples followed cytoreduction. Findings and limits, study-wide: After transplant, recipient diversity fell while pathologically expanded clonotypes grew through day 180.

Germline assignment: CDR1 MNHEY and CDR2 SMNVEV (reference sequence). Trimming stripped 6 bases from V and 5 bases from J, with 10 bases between. The CDR3 totals 13 residues. Time point reported: recipient sample about 28 days before transplant, after cytoreduction. Only in-frame clones appear in the TCRdb table, and some are missing; sequencing was by immunoSEQ multiplex PCR. The sample lists roughly 6,700 clones, approximately 97% occurring once. Concerning this clone itself: The antigen is not known.

The sample here was peripheral blood mononuclear cells, taken before stem cell transplant. The TCR was taken from a man between 65 and 85 years old with acute myeloid leukemia. Some clones in this sample may be carry-over from other donors' samples. The chain combines TRBV27 with TRBJ1-4, with D possibly being TRBD1 (5 bases). The CDR3 loop reads CASRDRTNEKLFF. DNA of the CDR3: TGTGCCAGCAGGGATAGGACAAATGAAAAACTGTTTTTT.